The source of this TCR beta chain is a study of cytomegalovirus exposure and HLA in healthy donors (TCRdb year 2017). Regarding the research as a whole: According to an earlier analysis of around 600 of the donors, 150 million to 200 million T cells yielded some 110 million unique TCR beta sequences and around 280 Gb of sequence data. Roughly 290 gigabases of sequencing data and 70 million to 100 million unique TCR sequences made up an early release that covered over 550 HLA-typed donors. Of the roughly 400 genotyped donors, approximately 80% fell in the genetic ancestry cluster associated with self-reported Caucasian donors. The study aimed to test whether cataloging public T cell receptors could reveal signatures of past pathogen exposure. The T cell repertoires of under 700 subjects were profiled by immunosequencing and related to cytomegalovirus serostatus. Along with the approximately 600-subject first cohort, a separate validation cohort of some 130 different subjects was used. To predict cytomegalovirus infection status, the study brought together high-throughput TCR immunosequencing, statistical association of individual TCRs with disease status, and machine learning. In a later analysis, previously published TCR beta repertoires from 666 donors were re-analyzed and high-resolution HLA genotyping was added so that TCR occurrence patterns could be studied. Rather than using new phenotypic data, the later analysis identified candidate immune exposures from TCR beta sequences and from how often those sequences occurred across donors. An earlier analysis of around 540 of the donors applied high-throughput TCR beta sequencing to assess whether each TCR beta V gene segment acted as functional or pseudogenic. Donor age, sex, ethnicity and CMV serostatus were collected together with the repertoire data. A later genetic analysis took genome-wide SNP genotypes for 398 of the 666 donors and used that subset as a discovery cohort. Every discovery cohort repertoire had been produced on one sequencing platform. Class I and class II HLA loci were covered by the typing at four-digit resolution. Typing coverage differed by locus: A, B, C, DRB1 and DQB1 were typed in roughly 629-630 donors, DQA1 in approximately 520, DPA1 in some 600, and DPB1 in roughly 450. Four or five DR-DQ haplotypes were handled as single units for association and clustering because linkage in the cohort was strong. On average, roughly 240,000 unique TCR beta nucleotide sequences were sequenced per donor among 398 genotyped donors of the cohort, with roughly 18% of those sequences being non-productive.

This clone appeared once. The antigen it recognizes is unknown. No base qualities exist here, and no much larger clone lies one base off it. The CDR3 numbers 15 residues from cysteine through phenylalanine. Only the CDR3 region is kept as DNA, spanning 45 bases read in frame from base 1. The CDR1 and CDR2 encoded by the germline V gene are MDHEN and SYDVKM. V is shortened by 5 bases, J by 5 bases, and the region joining them spans 18 bases. In total, more than 500 healthy bone marrow donors made up the cohort. Cohort members were all nominally healthy when sampled, although unrecorded immune exposures were likely present. The donor tested CMV seronegative, placing the donor among the roughly 350 seronegative members of the cohort. A peripheral blood sample was provided by each donor, and peripheral blood mononuclear cells were used for TCR beta sequencing. Genomic DNA extraction from the blood cell samples was performed with the Qiagen DNeasy Blood Extraction Kit.

Libraries came from the immunoSEQ multiplex PCR assay. The multiplex PCR relied on a mix of 60 forward primers for TCR Vbeta segments and 13 reverse primers for TCR Jbeta segments. Amplification of the CDR3 region of rearranged TCR beta genes was performed with a multiplex PCR assay on genomic DNA. The Illumina HiSeq System was used to sequence the amplified TCR beta libraries as 87-base-pair reads. On the authors' methods: A later analysis counted about 82 million unique TCR beta chains across the 550 to 700 repertoires, and around 12 million of these chains were shared by at least two donors. Raw reads were error-corrected and collapsed into unique sequences with a nearest-neighbor algorithm that merged closely related sequences to remove PCR and sequencing errors. CDR3 sequences were aligned to IMGT reference sequences to assign V, D and J gene segments. For a sequence to be retained, a match of at least six nucleotides was required to both a V gene segment and a J gene segment. Rearrangements were classified as productive when the CDR3 lacked stop codons and remained in frame with V and J, and all other rearrangements were classified as non-productive. Following IMGT convention, CDR3 was defined as the stretch from the second conserved V-encoded cysteine to the conserved J-encoded phenylalanine. The earlier analysis of about 500 of the donors excluded sequences that lacked an unambiguous match to a single V gene segment. In an earlier analysis of approximately 590 of the donors, a V segment was called functional when productive rearrangements were above 56.7%, and segregating when the standard deviation between donors exceeded 5%. A statistical classification framework was built to diagnose cytomegalovirus status from the catalog of TCR beta chain sequences. V and J gene assignment, in a later analysis, came from comparing TCR nucleotide sequences with IMGT/GENE-DB human TR gene sequences. A later analysis assigned CDR3 sequences and most-parsimonious VDJ recombination scenarios with the TCRdist pipeline. In a later analysis, each TCR beta chain was defined by its CDR3 amino acid sequence together with its V-gene family, and reads without a unique V-gene family were excluded. As a way to deal with suspected cross-contamination and a sequencing artifact, a later analysis dropped roughly 620 nucleotide sequences that were highly shared and had low generation probability. For each public chain, a later analysis derived a clonal expansion index from normalized ranks of inferred template counts within each repertoire. In a later analysis, generation probabilities were computed with a VDJ recombination model fitted to out-of-frame rearrangements, and the resulting probabilities were checked against IGoR. In a later analysis, TCR-TCR, TCR-HLA and TCR-CMV co-occurrence was scored with hypergeometric tests, and a repertoire-size bias correction was applied to TCR pairs. To estimate false discovery rates, a later analysis permuted the HLA or CMV assignments 20 times. In a later analysis, co-occurring TCRs were grouped using DBSCAN, and TCRdist sequence similarity was added for clustering within HLA-allele-positive subsets. Repertoires with fewer than 30,000 or more than 120,000 public chains, plus five repertoires with anomalous nucleotide sharing, were excluded from co-occurrence clustering. TCRdb stores this immuneACCESS table with in-frame sequences only. Part of the clones is absent; in the studies checked, under half of the shortfall reflects unresolved V genes, and no reason is known for the rest. The V and J calls and the clone size are those of that table, but D and trimming were determined from the DNA. The sample includes under 150,000 clones, with 80% observed a single time. The ten top clones hold more than 3% of the sample.

Study-level results and caveats: A later analysis associated about 17,000 TCR beta sequences with specific HLA alleles at a false discovery rate of 0.05. Presence/absence analyses assumed roughly uniform sequencing depth across donors, an assumption that may not hold. A later analysis reported that several top co-occurrence clusters appeared linked to parvovirus B19, influenza, CMV and Epstein-Barr virus. In an earlier analysis of about 540 of the donors, most TCR beta V segments were observed in productive rearrangements about 87% or about 30% of the time, broadly matching IMGT annotations. Only TCR beta chains were sequenced in this cohort, and the absence of alpha or paired-chain data limited detectable features. Some IMGT-functional V segments, including TRBV6-2 and TRBV6-3, could not be told apart with the 87-base-pair reads, so those segments were excluded. In vitro tests confirmed that three of the cytomegalovirus-associated TCR beta chains recognize cytomegalovirus antigens. Because counts were too low, seventeen rarely observed V segments, including chromosome 9 orphons, were left out of the earlier analysis of a few hundred of the donors. Across donors, most TCR sequences were observed very rarely, whereas some public TCRs were present in many individuals. Correlated functional status among segregating V segments might be attributable to linkage disequilibrium, but an unknown experimental factor could not be ruled out. The study gave a list of 150 to 200 TCR beta chains associated with cytomegalovirus. The authors suggested that the approach could potentially be extended to other disease states and immunological phenotypes. A further reported finding was that TCR beta sequences accurately predicted the HLA-A and HLA-B alleles for most subjects in the first cohort. A later analysis found that HLA-associated TCR beta chains were more clonally expanded and had lower generation probabilities than equally common non-associated chains. Most CMV-associated TCR beta chains appeared to be HLA-restricted in a later analysis, and the HLA associations seemed to be driven largely by CMV exposure. The sequencing pipeline was judged likely to have produced a cluster of highly shared sequence variants as a technical artifact. V-gene and J-gene trimming of TCR beta chains was associated with a missense DCLRE1C variant in a later genetic analysis, and the association was replicated in an independent cohort. In both the original and validation cohorts, the classifier was reported to diagnose cytomegalovirus status with high specificity and sensitivity. According to a later analysis, TCR association rates differed among HLA loci, with DRB1 alleles showing the most associated TCRs and HLA-C alleles showing the fewest. When HLA alleles, especially DR and DQ, strongly co-occurred, attributing TCR associations to individual alleles was difficult. According to a later genetic analysis, donors in an Asian-associated ancestry cluster had fewer N-insertions in productive TCRs than the approximately 650-donor mean. Because some donors lacked HLA typing at each locus, the association tests relied only on the typed subset. CMV serostatus was the only immune exposure information available for the cohort.

Recombination linked TRBV28 to TRBJ2-5; a tentative D call is TRBD1 (5 bases match). The sequencing sample was made of PBMCs. This clonotype was sampled from a male donor in good health and CMV-seronegative. The CDR3 reads as follows: CASSPRRAQAETQYF. Read as DNA, the sequence is TGTGCCAGCAGTCCCCGCAGGGCCCAGGCGGAGACCCAGTACTTC.